This passage covers 6 T cell receptor beta chains from one sample sequenced in a study of cytomegalovirus exposure and HLA in healthy donors (TCRdb year 2017). Receptor libraries were prepared by the immunoSEQ multiplex PCR assay. What TCRdb holds here is the immuneACCESS table cut down to in-frame rearrangements. Part of the clones is not present; checked against another copy, under half of the missing clones reflect an unresolved V gene, and the others are unexplained. A total of 130,000 or so clones appear in this sample, 80% to 90% of them only once. Less than 8% of the sample lies in the top ten. Sequenced material: PBMCs. The origin of the receptors is a woman younger than 45 in good health and CMV-seropositive.

The rearrangement uses TRBV2 and TRBJ2-3; D perhaps matches TRBD1 (5 bases). The germline V gene encodes CDR1 SNHLY and CDR2 FYNNEI. CDR3 length: 14 amino acids. Trimming pared 8 bases from V and 0 bases from J, leaving 12 bases between. The CDR3 here is CASPTVRSTDTQYF. The CDR3 DNA is TGTGCCAGCCCGACAGTCAGAAGCACAGATACGCAGTATTTT.

The chain has TRBV5-1 and TRBJ2-2; 14 bases match TRBD2. The germline CDR1 and CDR2 sequences are SGHRS and YFSETQ. The CDR3 runs to 17 residues. The V segment lost 4 bases and the J segment 3 bases; nucleotides outside the gene matches: 5. The DNA for the CDR3 is TGCGCCAGCAGCGCCGGACTAGCGGGAGGTGACACCGGGGAGCTGTTTTTT. Its translation is CASSAGLAGGDTGELFF.

The chain links TRBV5-1 to TRBJ2-1, with 8 bases fitting TRBD2. The germline CDR1 and CDR2 sequences are SGHRS and YFSETQ. The CDR3 covers 15 residues. The J segment lost 0 bases and the V segment lost 2 bases, leaving 1 base of the junction unmatched. The CDR3 protein is CASSFREGSYNEQFF. CDR3 sequence (DNA): TGCGCCAGCAGCTTCCGGGAGGGCTCCTACAATGAGCAGTTCTTC.

This clone occurred once. CDR3 nucleotide sequence: TGTGCCAGCAGCCGTGGGACTAGCGGGAGGTACGAGCAGTACTTC. This translates into CASSRGTSGRYEQYF. V and J are TRBV13 and TRBJ2-7; 15 nucleotides agree with TRBD2. From germline, CDR1 is PRHDT and CDR2 FYEKMQ (reference sequence). CDR3 length equals 15 residues. V lost 5 bases to trimming and J lost 4 bases; unmatched junction nucleotides: 3.

The chain employs TRBV5-1 and TRBJ2-2; D call uncertain. The CDR3 sequence is 14 residues long. The V gene's germline CDR1 is SGHRS and CDR2 YFSETQ. V shed 0 bases and J shed 4 bases, with 7 bases lying between them. The CDR3 nucleotides are TGCGCCAGCAGCTTGGTGCAGGCCACCGGGGAGCTGTTTTTT. As protein: CASSLVQATGELFF.

V and J are TRBV11-2 and TRBJ2-7; TRBD2 aligns across 8 bases. CDR1 and CDR2 from the germline V gene are SGHAT and FQNNGV. The CDR3 covers 15 residues. After removal of 7 bases from V and 6 bases from J, the junction contained 14 bases not matched to a gene. CDR3 amino acids: CASNHLSGSYGEQYF. Here the CDR3 DNA reads TGTGCCAGCAATCATCTGAGCGGGAGTTACGGCGAGCAGTACTTC.